This T cell receptor (beta chain) originates from a study of post-analysis software for immune sequencing data. Regarding the study as a whole: Elevated frequency relative to controls characterized several TRBV segments in patients, TRBV5-6, TRBV5-1 and TRBV20-1 among them. Multiple sclerosis patients showed significantly lower normalized Chao1 diversity than controls did.

This clonotype was picked up a small number of times. Antigen: not known. The CDR3 runs to 12 residues. From germline, CDR1 is DFQATT and CDR2 SNEGSKA (reference sequence). The ends were cut back, 5 bases at V and 4 bases at J, with 9 bases in the middle. Unique molecular identifiers featured in each of the TCR beta cDNA libraries. From the PCR reads, TCRdb called clonotypes with MiXCR, one entry per CDR3 protein. Altogether roughly 700,000 distinct CDR3 sequences are present, 25% to 30% being singletons, with the ten largest covering approximately 0.6%. This chain uses TRBV20-1 with TRBJ1-5, with a tentative D call TRBD1 (6 bases). The sequencing sample was made of blood. The origin of this receptor is a girl under 18 with multiple sclerosis. CDR3 sequence reads: CSAWTANQPQHF. CDR3 coding DNA: TGCAGTGCTTGGACAGCTAATCAGCCCCAGCATTTT.